The 15 T cell receptor beta chains listed next were all sequenced from one sample in a study of post-analysis software for immune sequencing data. Points from the study as a whole: Patients showed TRBV5-6, TRBV5-1 and TRBV20-1 among roughly 5 TRBV segments more frequent than in controls.

The TCR beta cDNA libraries contained unique molecular identifiers. Via MiXCR, TCRdb re-called the PCR reads, giving one row per CDR3 protein. The sample holds around 440,000 distinct CDR3 sequences, roughly 45% seen once. No antigen has been identified for these receptors. Material for sequencing was blood. These receptors all stem from a girl aged 10 to 17 with multiple sclerosis.

The V call is TRBV15, the J call TRBJ1-4; no reliable D call. This CDR3 has 14 amino acids. Germline V gene data show CDR1 as LNHNV and CDR2 as YYDKDF (reference sequence). The V and J ends lost 1 base and 0 bases respectively, with 3 bases between them. The CDR3 region is CATSRASTNEKLFF. Here the CDR3 DNA reads TGTGCCACCAGCAGAGCTTCAACTAATGAAAAACTGTTTTTT. Together with reference TRBV15 and TRBJ1-4, the CDR3 gives the full variable domain: DAMVIQNPRYQVTQFGKPVTLSCSQTLNHNVMYWYQQKSSQAPKLLFHYYDKDFNNEADTPDNFQSRRPNTSFCFLDIRSPGLGDTAMYLCATSRASTNEKLFFGSGTQLSVL.

The chain couples TRBV29-1 to TRBJ1-1; D gene ambiguous. The V and J ends lost 4 bases and 1 base respectively, with 10 bases between them. The CDR3 is made up of 13 amino acids. Germline values: CDR1 SQVTM, CDR2 ANQGSEA. The CDR3 bases are TGCAGCGTTGTTGTCGGGAAGAACACTGAAGCTTTCTTT. Protein: CSVVVGKNTEAFF.

This sequence joins TRBV7-9 and TRBJ2-7; TRBD2 agrees at 9 bases. V lost 6 bases and J lost 2; bases outside the gene matches: 2. This CDR3 is 13 amino acids long. Germline V lookup: CDR1 SEHNR, CDR2 FQNEAQ (reference sequence). CDR3 residues: CASRGTSTYEQYF. CDR3 DNA sequence: TGTGCCAGCAGAGGGACTAGCACCTACGAGCAGTACTTC.

The chain carries TRBV7-9 and TRBJ2-5; 9 bases fit TRBD1. CDR3 length equals 17 residues. CDR1 is SEHNR and CDR2 is FQNEAQ in the germline V gene (reference sequence). Unmatched junction bases numbered 12, after V lost 5 bases and J lost 2 bases. CDR3 nucleotides: TGTGCCAGCAGCCCCCGAGACCGGGACAGGGAACAAGAGACCCAGTACTTC. Translation gives CASSPRDRDREQETQYF.

The gene calls are TRBV6-5 and TRBJ2-7; 7 positions agree with TRBD1. The J segment lost 4 bases and the V segment lost 5 bases, leaving 5 bases of the junction unmatched. The CDR3 spans 13 residues. CDR1 is MNHEY, CDR2 SVGAGI, per germline. CDR3: CASSNRGVYEQYF. The CDR3 coding sequence is TGTGCCAGCAGTAACAGGGGAGTGTACGAGCAGTACTTC.

This clonotype turned up a few times. The chain links TRBV10-3 to TRBJ2-1; D ambiguous. Germline V gene sequence: CDR1 ENHRY, CDR2 SYGVKD. The ends were cut back, 6 bases at V and 6 bases at J, with 12 bases in the middle. There are 13 residues in the CDR3. The DNA of the CDR3 is TGTGCCATCAGGCTCGTCACGAGCAATGAGCAGTTCTTC. Protein sequence: CAIRLVTSNEQFF.

The CDR3 DNA reads as TGTGCCAGCAGTGACTCGATATCGAGCTATGGCTACACCTTC. Its translation is CASSDSISSYGYTF. This chain uses TRBV6-4 with TRBJ1-2; D remains ambiguous. CDR1 MRHNA and CDR2 SNTAGT come from the germline V gene. V was pared by 0 bases and J by 4 bases, with 9 bases between. The CDR3 runs 14 residues.

Only a few counts were recorded for this clonotype. The V and J genes are TRBV7-3 and TRBJ1-1, with a weak D call TRBD1 (5 bases). Germline V gene data show CDR1 as SGHTA and CDR2 as FQGTGA. CDR3 length equals 16 residues. Between the trimmed V and J ends, which lost 5 bases and 4 bases, there was a span of 20 bases. The CDR3 reads CASSPHPGTWSTEAFF. CDR3 coding DNA: TGTGCCAGCAGCCCACACCCGGGGACCTGGAGCACTGAAGCTTTCTTT.

This chain links TRBV15 with TRBJ2-7; 10 positions match TRBD2. TRBJ2-5 matches the DNA end more closely, so the J call is doubtful. The CDR3 contains 17 residues. Germline CDR1 LNHNV, CDR2 YYDKDF (reference sequence). The CDR3 loop is CATSRDYTASGRETQYF. The CDR3 DNA follows: TGTGCCACCAGCAGAGACTACACGGCTAGCGGGAGAGAGACCCAGTACTTC.

This chain connects TRBV20-1 to TRBJ2-7, with D perhaps TRBD2 (6 bases). Trimming shortened V by 3 bases and J by 4 bases, and 16 bases separated the two germline ends. CDR3 length: 14 residues. Germline V lookup: CDR1 DFQATT, CDR2 SNEGSKA (reference sequence). The CDR3 DNA reads TGCAGTGCTAGCCCCCGGGGGAAACTTTACGAGCAGTACTTC. It encodes CSASPRGKLYEQYF.

This clonotype was observed a few times. The rearrangement joins TRBV11-2 to TRBJ2-3; D remains ambiguous. CDR1 and CDR2 (germline): SGHAT, FQNNGV. This CDR3 contains 13 residues. Trimming stripped 7 bases from V and 3 bases from J, with 11 bases between. The CDR3 spells CASTLGWTDTQYF. In DNA form, the CDR3 reads TGTGCCAGCACATTGGGGTGGACAGATACGCAGTATTTT.

This clonotype was seen only a few times. V and J are TRBV27 and TRBJ2-1; TRBD2 aligns across 7 bases. The J segment lost 9 bases and the V segment lost 4 bases, leaving 9 bases of the junction unmatched. Germline V gene sequence: CDR1 MNHEY, CDR2 SMNVEV (reference sequence). The length of the CDR3 is 14 residues. CDR3 DNA sequence: TGTGCCAGCAGTTCTCGGACTGAGCGGGGTGAGCAGTTCTTC. Its protein product is CASSSRTERGEQFF.

The CDR3 nucleotides read TGTGCCAGCAGTTTAGGAGGGCGGGTCCAAGAGACCCAGTACTTC. Residues: CASSLGGRVQETQYF. The chain uses TRBV27 and TRBJ2-7, with a weak D call TRBD2 (6 bases). The better agreement between TRBJ2-5 and the DNA end casts doubt on the J call. This CDR3 contains 15 residues. Looked up from germline, CDR1 is MNHEY and CDR2 is SMNVEV (reference sequence).

The V and J genes are TRBV28 and TRBJ2-7; D is ambiguous. Trimming took off 5 bases at V and 0 bases at J, with 14 bases between the two ends. The V gene's germline CDR1 is MDHEN and CDR2 SYDVKM. The CDR3 length is 15 residues. CDR3 amino acids: CASSASAAPSYEQYF. The CDR3 DNA reads as TGTGCCAGCAGTGCCTCGGCCGCCCCCTCCTACGAGCAGTACTTC.

The chain joins TRBV6-5 to TRBJ2-1; D not resolved. V lost 0 bases to trimming and J lost 0 bases, with 6 bases between them. In germline, CDR1 is MNHEY, CDR2 SVGAGI. The CDR3 totals 15 residues. CDR3 amino acids: CASSYSVSSYNEQFF. CDR3 DNA: TGTGCCAGCAGTTACTCAGTGAGCTCCTACAATGAGCAGTTCTTC.